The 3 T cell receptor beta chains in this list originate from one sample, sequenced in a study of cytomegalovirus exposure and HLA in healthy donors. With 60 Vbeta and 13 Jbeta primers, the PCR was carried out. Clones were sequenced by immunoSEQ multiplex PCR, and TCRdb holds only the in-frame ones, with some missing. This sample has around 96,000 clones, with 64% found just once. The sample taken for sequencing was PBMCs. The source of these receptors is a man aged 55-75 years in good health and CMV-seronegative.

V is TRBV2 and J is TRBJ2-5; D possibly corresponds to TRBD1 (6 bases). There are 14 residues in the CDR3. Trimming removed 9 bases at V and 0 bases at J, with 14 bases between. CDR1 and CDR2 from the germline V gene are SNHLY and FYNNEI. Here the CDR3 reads CASGRRGYQETQYF. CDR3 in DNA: TGTGCCAGTGGACGAAGGGGGTACCAAGAGACCCAGTACTTC. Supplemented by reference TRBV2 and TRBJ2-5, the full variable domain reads EPEVTQTPSHQVTQMGQEVILRCVPISNHLYFYWYRQILGQKVEFLVSFYNNEISEKSEIFDDQFSVERPDGSNFTLKIRSTKLEDSAMYFCASGRRGYQETQYFGPGTRLLVL.

CDR3 loop: CASSPPGTLNTEAFF. The CDR3 DNA reads TGTGCCAGCAGCCCCCCCGGGACACTGAACACTGAAGCTTTCTTT. This chain links TRBV11-2 with TRBJ1-1; tentatively, D is TRBD1 (6 bases). V was shortened by 5 bases and J by 0 bases, with 13 bases between the two germline ends. The V gene's germline CDR1 is SGHAT and CDR2 FQNNGV. The CDR3 loop spans 15 amino acids.

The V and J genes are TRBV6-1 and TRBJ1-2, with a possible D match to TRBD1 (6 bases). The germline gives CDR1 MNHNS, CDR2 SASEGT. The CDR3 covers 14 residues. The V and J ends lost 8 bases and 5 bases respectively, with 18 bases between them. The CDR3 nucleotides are TGTGCCAGCCACGGACAGACTACTTGGTATGGCTACACCTTC. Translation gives CASHGQTTWYGYTF.